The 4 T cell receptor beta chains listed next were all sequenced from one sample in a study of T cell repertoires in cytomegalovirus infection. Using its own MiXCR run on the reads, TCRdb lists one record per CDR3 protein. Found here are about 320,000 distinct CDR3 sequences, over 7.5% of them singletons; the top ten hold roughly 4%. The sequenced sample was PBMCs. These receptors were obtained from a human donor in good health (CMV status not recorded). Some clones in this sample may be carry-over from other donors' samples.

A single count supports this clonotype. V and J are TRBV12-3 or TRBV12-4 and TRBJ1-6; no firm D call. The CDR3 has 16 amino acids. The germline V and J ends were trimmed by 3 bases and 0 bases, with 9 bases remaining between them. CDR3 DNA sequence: TGTGCCAGCAGTTTGCGGGTGACCTCCTATAATTCACCCCTCCACTTT. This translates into CASSLRVTSYNSPLHF.

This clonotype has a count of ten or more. CDR3 in amino acids: CASSLLAGGLTDTQYF. CDR3 coding DNA: TGTGCCAGCAGCTTGCTAGCGGGAGGGTTAACAGATACGCAGTATTTT. V and J are TRBV7-2 and TRBJ2-3, with 12 bases aligning to TRBD2. CDR1 and CDR2 (germline): SGHTA, FQGNSA. V was clipped by 3 bases and J by 3 bases; unmatched bases: 4. The CDR3 covers 16 residues. The full variable domain, rest sourced from reference TRBV7-2 and TRBJ2-3, is GAGVSQSPSNKVTEKGKDVELRCDPISGHTALYWYRQSLGQGLEFLIYFQGNSAPDKSGLPSDRFSAERTGGSVSTLTIQRTQQEDSAVYLCASSLLAGGLTDTQYFGPGTRLTVL.

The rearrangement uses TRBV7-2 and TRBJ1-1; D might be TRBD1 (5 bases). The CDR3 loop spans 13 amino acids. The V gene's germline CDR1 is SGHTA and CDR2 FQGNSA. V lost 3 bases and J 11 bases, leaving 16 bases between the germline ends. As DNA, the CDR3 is TGTGCCAGCAGCTTGTTTCAGGGAACGGATGCTTTCTTT. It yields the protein CASSLFQGTDAFF.

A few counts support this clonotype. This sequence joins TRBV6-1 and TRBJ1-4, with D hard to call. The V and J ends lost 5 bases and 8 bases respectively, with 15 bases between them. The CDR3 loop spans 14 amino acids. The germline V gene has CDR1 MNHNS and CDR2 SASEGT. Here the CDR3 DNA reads TGTGCCAGCAGTTTTGGGAGCCCTATGGAAAAACTGTTTTTT. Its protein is CASSFGSPMEKLFF.